The 7 T cell receptor beta chains reported below all come from one sample, sequenced in a study of identical twins. TCRdb re-called the 5' RACE reads through MiXCR, storing one row per CDR3 protein. The sample has hundreds of thousands of distinct CDR3 sequences, roughly 8% seen once; the top ten hold around 0.95%. These data were likewise used in another study, on yellow fever vaccine responses in identical twins.

The specimen was PBMCs. These receptors were taken from a woman younger than 35 in good health.

This clonotype has more than one count but fewer than ten. The gene calls are TRBV24-1 and TRBJ2-1, with 8 bases identical to TRBD1. The V and J ends lost 0 bases and 5 bases, in that order; junction bases with no gene match: 8. The CDR3 runs 17 residues. The V gene's germline CDR1 is KGHDR and CDR2 SFDVKD. The CDR3 protein is CATSDLSRTGKDNEQFF. The DNA for the CDR3 is TGTGCCACCAGTGATTTGTCTCGGACAGGGAAGGACAATGAGCAGTTCTTC.

This clonotype has more than one count but fewer than ten. The chain has TRBV3-1 and TRBJ2-4, with no clear D. CDR3 length equals 13 residues. Trimming removed 1 base at V and 9 bases at J, with 10 bases between. Looked up from germline, CDR1 is LGHDT and CDR2 is YNNKEL (reference sequence). In DNA, the CDR3 is TGTGCCAGCAGCCAAGGTCCAGACGCCATTCAGTACTTC. It encodes CASSQGPDAIQYF.

The chain recombines TRBV10-3 with TRBJ2-1, with 8 bases lining up with TRBD1. In germline, CDR1 is ENHRY, CDR2 SYGVKD. The CDR3 runs 14 residues. The ends lost 9 bases at V and 8 bases at J; junction bases unmatched: 12. CDR3: CAIGYRGNFDEQFF. The CDR3 bases are TGTGCCATAGGGTACAGGGGGAACTTCGATGAGCAGTTCTTC.

This clonotype was seen a few times. The CDR3 here is CASSLLGQTDTQYF. CDR3 coding DNA: TGTGCCAGCAGCTTGTTGGGGCAGACAGATACGCAGTATTTT. V is TRBV11-2 and J is TRBJ2-3, with D maybe TRBD1 (5 bases). CDR3 size: 14 residues. The V gene lost 3 bases and the J gene lost 3 bases, with 10 bases spanning the gap. Germline V gene sequence: CDR1 SGHAT, CDR2 FQNNGV.

This clonotype was seen at least ten times. At one end, the junction sequence differs from germline, possibly due to a read error. The rearrangement uses TRBV5-1 and TRBJ2-3; TRBD2 matches at 8 bases. CDR1 SGHRS and CDR2 YFSETQ come from the germline V gene. This CDR3 has 14 residues. In nucleotides, the CDR3 is TGTGCCAGCAGCTTCACTAGCGGAACAGATACGCAGTATTTT. Its translation: CASSFTSGTDTQYF.

This clonotype has only a few counts. V usage is TRBV4-1 and J usage is TRBJ2-4, with 7 bases matching TRBD1. The germline V gene encodes CDR1 MGHRA and CDR2 YSYEKL. The length of the CDR3 is 15 residues. Losses at the gene ends were 3 bases for V and 5 bases for J; bases not matched to a gene: 7. Here the CDR3 reads CASSHADRVENIQYF. In nucleotides, the CDR3 is TGCGCCAGCAGCCATGCCGACAGGGTCGAAAACATTCAGTACTTC.

This chain links TRBV4-3 with TRBJ2-1; the D gene is possibly TRBD2 (5 bases). The CDR3 covers 17 residues. Germline CDR1 is LGHNA and CDR2 is YSLEER. V was shortened by 0 bases and J by 0 bases, with 12 bases between the two germline ends. CDR3 protein: CASSQDRGRSSYNEQFF. CDR3 coding DNA: TGCGCCAGCAGCCAAGATAGAGGGCGGAGCTCCTACAATGAGCAGTTCTTC.